This TCR beta chain was documented in a study of Ad26.COV2.S vaccination and SARS-CoV-2 variants. Study-level findings and limits: Vaccinees and placebo recipients showed similar non-spike TCR breadth.

V was clipped by 7 bases and J by 0 bases, with 9 bases between them. CDR1 is LNHDA and CDR2 is SQIVND in the germline V gene (reference sequence). The CDR3 totals 13 residues. A word on this clone: Its antigen is undetermined.

Profiled with immunoSEQ multiplex PCR; TCRdb holds only in-frame clones, not every one. The sample carries approximately 340,000 clones, about 91% recorded once. The chain has TRBV19 and TRBJ1-1; D remains ambiguous. The TCR sequence derives from a human donor who had recovered from COVID-19. Specimen: peripheral blood, collected after recovery from COVID-19. The CDR3 DNA reads as TGTGCCAGTAACGTAAACATGAACACTGAAGCTTTCTTT. This gives the protein CASNVNMNTEAFF.